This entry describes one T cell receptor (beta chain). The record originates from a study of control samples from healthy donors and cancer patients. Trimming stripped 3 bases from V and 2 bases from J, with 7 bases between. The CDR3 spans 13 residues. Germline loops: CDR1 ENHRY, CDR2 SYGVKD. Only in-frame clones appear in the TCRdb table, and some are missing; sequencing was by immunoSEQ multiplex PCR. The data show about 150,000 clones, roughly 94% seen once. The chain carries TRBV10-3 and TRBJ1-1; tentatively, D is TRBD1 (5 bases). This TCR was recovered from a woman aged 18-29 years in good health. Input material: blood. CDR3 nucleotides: TGTGCCATCAGTGACAGGGAAAACACTGAAGCTTTCTTT. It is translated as CAISDRENTEAFF.